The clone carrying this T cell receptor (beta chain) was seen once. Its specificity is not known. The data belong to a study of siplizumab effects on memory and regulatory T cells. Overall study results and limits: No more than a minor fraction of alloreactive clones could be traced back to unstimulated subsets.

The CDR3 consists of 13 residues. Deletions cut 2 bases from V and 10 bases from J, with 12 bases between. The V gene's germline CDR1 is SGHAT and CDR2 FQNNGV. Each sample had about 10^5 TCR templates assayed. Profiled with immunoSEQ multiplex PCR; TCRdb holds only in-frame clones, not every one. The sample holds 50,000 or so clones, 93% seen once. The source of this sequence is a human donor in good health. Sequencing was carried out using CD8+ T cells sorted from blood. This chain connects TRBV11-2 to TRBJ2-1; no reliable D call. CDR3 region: CASSLSPSPEQFF. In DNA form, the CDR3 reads TGTGCCAGCAGCTTAAGCCCCAGTCCCGAGCAGTTCTTC.